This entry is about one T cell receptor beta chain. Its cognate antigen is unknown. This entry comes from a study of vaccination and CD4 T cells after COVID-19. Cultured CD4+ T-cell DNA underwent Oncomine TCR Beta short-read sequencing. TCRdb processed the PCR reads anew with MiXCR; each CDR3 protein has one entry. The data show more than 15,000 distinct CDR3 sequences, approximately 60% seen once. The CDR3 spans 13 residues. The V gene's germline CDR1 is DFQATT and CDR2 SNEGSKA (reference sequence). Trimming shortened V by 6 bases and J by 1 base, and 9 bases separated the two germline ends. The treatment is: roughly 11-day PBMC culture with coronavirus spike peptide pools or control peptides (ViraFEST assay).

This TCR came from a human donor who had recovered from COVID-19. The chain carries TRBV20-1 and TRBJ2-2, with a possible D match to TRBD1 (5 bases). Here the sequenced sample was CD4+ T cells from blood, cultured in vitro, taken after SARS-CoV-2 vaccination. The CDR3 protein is CSALGQNTGELFF. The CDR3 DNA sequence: TGCAGTGCCCTCGGACAGAACACCGGGGAGCTGTTTTTT.